This is a list of T cell receptor beta chains from one sample in a study of T-cell memory formation after mild COVID-19. MiXCR was run by TCRdb on the 5' RACE reads, yielding one entry per CDR3 protein. This sample has roughly 240,000 distinct CDR3 sequences, with 15% to 20% found just once. Sequences were obtained from PBMCs or a T cell subset sorted from them (not recorded which). The receptors come from a man aged 18 to 30 who had mild COVID-19 (a few samples of this study predate the infection). Cell type and time point are not known. Both conserved end residues are part of each CDR3. The order of the fields is clone size, V gene, J gene, D gene, CDR3 DNA, CDR3 protein. D genes are given only for firm matches. Not all rows give a size; the values are once, few, many and, for expanded clones, a class.

-	TRBV6-2/TRBV6-3	TRBJ2-7	-	TGTGCCAGCAGTTACGGCCAGGGAGATGAGCAGTACTTC	CASSYGQGDEQYF
few	TRBV25-1	TRBJ2-5	TRBD2	TGTGCCAGCGAAAGATTACCGGGACTAGCGGGGGTAGAGGAGACCCAGTACTTC	CASERLPGLAGVEETQYF
-	TRBV29-1	TRBJ2-3	-	TGCAGCGTTGGGGGATACCCGACGGGTTTCAAAGATACGCAGTATTTT	CSVGGYPTGFKDTQYF
-	TRBV7-2	TRBJ2-4	-	TGTGCCAGCAGCACGGGGGTAGCCAAAAACATTCAGTACTTC	CASSTGVAKNIQYF
few	TRBV12-3/TRBV12-4	TRBJ1-6	-	TGTGCCAGCGTTCCGGGGGCCGGTTCACCCCTCCACTTT	CASVPGAGSPLHF
few	TRBV20-1	TRBJ1-4	TRBD1	TGCAGTGCTAAGGGACAGGGTTTTGAAAAACTGTTTTTT	CSAKGQGFEKLFF
few	TRBV5-1	TRBJ1-4	-	TGCGCCAGCAGCTTGGCCCAGCGTAGAAGAACAACTAATGAAAAACTGTTTTTT	CASSLAQRRRTTNEKLFF
few	TRBV6-2/TRBV6-3	TRBJ1-1	-	TGTGCCAGCAGTTACAGGGTGCCTCTGATCCGAGGAGAAATGAACACTGAAGCTTTCTTT	CASSYRVPLIRGEMNTEAFF
-	TRBV7-3	TRBJ1-2	-	TGTGCCAGCAGCCCAGCGGGCGGACCCAACTATGGCTACACCTTC	CASSPAGGPNYGYTF
few	TRBV7-2	TRBJ2-3	TRBD1	TGTGCCAGCAGGCGGGACAGGGGAACAGATACGCAGTATTTT	CASRRDRGTDTQYF
-	TRBV3-1	TRBJ2-5	TRBD1	TGTGCCAGCAGCCACCCGGGACAGGGAGGAGAGACCCAGTACTTC	CASSHPGQGGETQYF
few	TRBV12-3/TRBV12-4	TRBJ2-5	TRBD2	TGTGCCAGCAGTTCCACTCGAGAATCCGGGAGGGACTTC	CASSSTRESGRDF
few	TRBV9	TRBJ2-7	-	TGTGCCAGCAGCGCGGGACCGAGCAAAACCTACGAGCAGTACTTC	CASSAGPSKTYEQYF
few	TRBV4-1	TRBJ1-1	-	TGCGCCAGCAGCCAAGATCCCAGGGGAGAAACTGAAGCTTTCTTT	CASSQDPRGETEAFF
-	TRBV4-2	TRBJ1-5	-	TGTGCCAGCAGCCGTCGACAAGATCAGCCCCAGCATTTT	CASSRRQDQPQHF
few	TRBV6-6	TRBJ1-5	-	TGTGCCAGCACCATAACCGATAGCAATCAGCCCCAGCATTTT	CASTITDSNQPQHF
few	TRBV12-3/TRBV12-4	TRBJ1-1	-	TGTGCCAGCACTAAGGGGGGAGGAGGGCCGAACACTGAAGCTTTCTTT	CASTKGGGGPNTEAFF
-	TRBV5-1	TRBJ1-1	-	TGCGCCAGTACCGGGGGGGCGATTACCTCCGAAGCTTTCTTT	CASTGGAITSEAFF
few	TRBV3-1	TRBJ1-5	-	TGTGCCAGCAGCCAAGGTACTTTTCAGCCCCAGCATTTT	CASSQGTFQPQHF
-	TRBV20-1	TRBJ1-3	TRBD1	TGCAGTGCTAGGACAGGGGGAAACACCATATATTTT	CSARTGGNTIYF